This record concerns one T cell receptor (beta chain) sequence. Its antigen remains unknown. The donors were part of the validation cohort of 120 subjects. That cohort was separate from the first cohort, which comprised under 750 subjects. Profiling relied on immunoSEQ multiplex PCR, and the TCRdb table lists in-frame clones only, not all of them. The profile shows fewer than 200,000 clones, approximately 84% of them singletons. The CDR3 has 14 residues. Germline assignment: CDR1 SGHDT and CDR2 YYEEEE. Trimming shortened V by 2 bases and J by 5 bases, and 11 bases separated the two germline ends. This sample is drawn from a study of cytomegalovirus exposure and HLA in healthy donors. Study results and caveats: Reports credit the classifier with highly specific, highly sensitive diagnosis of cytomegalovirus status. Associated with cytomegalovirus, according to the listing, were around 170 TCR beta chains.

The sequenced material came from PBMCs. The chain has TRBV5-6 and TRBJ1-5; possible D gene TRBD1, 6 bases. This TCR came from a woman under 30 in good health and CMV-seropositive. For the CDR3, the DNA is TGTGCCAGCAGCTTACAGGGCGCCTATCAGCCCCAGCATTTT. Translated: CASSLQGAYQPQHF.